This TCR beta chain was found in a study of Ad26.COV2.S vaccination and SARS-CoV-2 variants. V shed 4 bases and J shed 5 bases, with 11 bases lying between them. The CDR3 contains 13 residues. Germline lookup yields CDR1 MNHEY and CDR2 SVGAGI. Sequencing used immunoSEQ multiplex PCR; TCRdb keeps in-frame clones, though not all of them. The sample includes under 550,000 clones, more than 80% of them seen just once. Indicated treatment: over 15 received Ad26.COV2.S at low or high dose, single or two shots; 5 received placebo; per-sample allocation not given. Sampling was performed 63 days after the first vaccine or placebo injection.

The sequencing used peripheral blood, collected in a trial of Ad26.COV2.S vaccine versus placebo. The J gene is TRBJ1-2, the V gene TRBV6-5, with D possibly TRBD1 on 6 matching bases. This clonotype was obtained from a person aged 18-65 years who received the Ad26.COV2.S COVID-19 vaccine or a placebo. The CDR3 reads CASSFSQGYGYTF. DNA of the CDR3: TGTGCCAGCAGTTTCAGTCAGGGGTATGGCTACACCTTC.